This TCR beta chain was found in a study of OX40 agonist ivuxolimab in advanced cancers. Study-wide points: Patients with a partial response at 0.1-3.0 mg/kg had among the lowest clonal expansion.

The CDR3 is 17 residues long. Trimming shortened V by 6 bases and J by 0 bases, and 20 bases separated the two germline ends. CDR1 is MRHNA, CDR2 SNTAGT, per germline. A word on this clone: Its target is not known.

The table came from immunoSEQ multiplex PCR; TCRdb's copy has only in-frame clones and leaves some out. The data hold 70,000 to 95,000 clones, with about 85% observed a single time. V and J are TRBV6-4 and TRBJ2-5; weak D call: TRBD1 (6 bases). The input for sequencing was CD4+ or CD8+ T cells sorted from blood, taken in a trial of the OX40 agonist ivuxolimab. This receptor was identified in an adult with an advanced solid tumor such as melanoma, head and neck, liver or kidney cancer. The CDR3 here is CASSLTRQVPYQETQYF. CDR3 nucleotide sequence: TGTGCCAGCAGCTTAACCCGACAGGTCCCGTACCAAGAGACCCAGTACTTC.